This T cell receptor (beta chain) was captured in a study of blood T cell repertoires in COVID-19. Study in general: The United States, Italy and Spain were the sources of the acute and convalescent COVID-19 samples. Sources were T cells, B-cell-depleted T cells, or PBMCs; the material itself was cDNA or gDNA.

In the authors' methods: Reference gene primer amplification gave estimated nucleated cell counts. Clones were sequenced by immunoSEQ multiplex PCR, and TCRdb holds only the in-frame ones, with some missing. V, J and clone size are those of that table, while D and trimming were read from the DNA. The sample lists tens of thousands of clones; about 91% were seen once. The germline V gene has CDR1 SEHNR and CDR2 FQNEAQ (reference sequence). CDR3 length: 14 amino acids. V gave up 3 bases and J gave up 7 bases, with 10 bases separating them. The sequenced sample consisted of peripheral blood. The chain employs TRBV7-9 and TRBJ1-6, with D tentatively TRBD1 (6 bases). This TCR derives from a human donor in a cohort sampled during active COVID-19. CDR3 amino acids: CASSLDSENSPLHF. Written as DNA, the CDR3 is TGTGCCAGCAGCTTGGACAGCGAAAATTCACCCCTCCACTTT.